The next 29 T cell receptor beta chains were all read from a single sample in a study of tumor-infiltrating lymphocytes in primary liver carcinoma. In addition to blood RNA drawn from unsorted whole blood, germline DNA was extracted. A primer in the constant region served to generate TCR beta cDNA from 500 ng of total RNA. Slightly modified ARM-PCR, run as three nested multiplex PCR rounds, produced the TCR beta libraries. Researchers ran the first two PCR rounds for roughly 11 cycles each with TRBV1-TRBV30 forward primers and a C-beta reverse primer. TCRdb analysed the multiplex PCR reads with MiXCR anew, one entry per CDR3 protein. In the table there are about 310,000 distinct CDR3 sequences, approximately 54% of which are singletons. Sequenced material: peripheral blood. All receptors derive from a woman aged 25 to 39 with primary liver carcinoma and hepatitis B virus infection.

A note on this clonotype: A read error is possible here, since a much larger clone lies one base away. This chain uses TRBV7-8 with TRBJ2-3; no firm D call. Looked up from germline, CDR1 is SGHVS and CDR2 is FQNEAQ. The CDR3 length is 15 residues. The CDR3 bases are TGTGCCGGCAGCTTATATCTTCCCCCCCAGGATACGCAGTATTTT. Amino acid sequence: CAGSLYLPPQDTQYF.

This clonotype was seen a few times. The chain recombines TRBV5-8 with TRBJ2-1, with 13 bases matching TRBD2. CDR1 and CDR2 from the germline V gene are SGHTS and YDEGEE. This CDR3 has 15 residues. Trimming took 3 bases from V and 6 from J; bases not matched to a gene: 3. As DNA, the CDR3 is TGTGCCAGCAGCTGGACTAGCGGGAGCCCCAATGAGCAGTTCTTC. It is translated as CASSWTSGSPNEQFF. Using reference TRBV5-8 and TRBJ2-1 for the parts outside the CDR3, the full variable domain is EAGVTQSPTHLIKTRGQQATLRCSPISGHTSVYWYQQALGLGLQFLLWYDEGEERNRGNFPPRFSGRQFPNYSSELNVNALELEDSALYLCASSWTSGSPNEQFFGPGTRLTVL.

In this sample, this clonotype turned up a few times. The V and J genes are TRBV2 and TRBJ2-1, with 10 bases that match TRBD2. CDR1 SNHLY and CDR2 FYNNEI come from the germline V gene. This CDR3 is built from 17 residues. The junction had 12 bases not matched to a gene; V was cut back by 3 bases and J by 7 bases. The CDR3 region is CASSEGPLAGVRNEQFF. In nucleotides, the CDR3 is TGTGCCAGCAGTGAGGGCCCTCTAGCGGGAGTAAGGAATGAGCAGTTCTTC.

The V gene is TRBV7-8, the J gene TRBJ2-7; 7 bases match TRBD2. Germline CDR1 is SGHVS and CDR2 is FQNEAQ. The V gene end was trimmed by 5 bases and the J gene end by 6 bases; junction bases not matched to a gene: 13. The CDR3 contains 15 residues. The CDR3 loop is CASSPPGLVLVEQYF. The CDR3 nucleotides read TGTGCCAGCAGCCCACCCGGACTAGTGCTTGTCGAGCAGTACTTC. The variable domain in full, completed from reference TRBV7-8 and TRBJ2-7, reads GAGVSQSPRYKVAKRGQDVALRCDPISGHVSLFWYQQALGQGPEFLTYFQNEAQLDKSGLPSDRFFAERPEGSVSTLKIQRTQQEDSAVYLCASSPPGLVLVEQYFGPGTRLTVT.

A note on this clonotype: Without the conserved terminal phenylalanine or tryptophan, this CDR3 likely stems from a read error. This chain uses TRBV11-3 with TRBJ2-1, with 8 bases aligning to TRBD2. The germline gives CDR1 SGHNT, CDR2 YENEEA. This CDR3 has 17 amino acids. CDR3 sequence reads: CASSLGLLAVGYNGQFL. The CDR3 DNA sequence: TGTGCCAGCAGCTTAGGCCTACTAGCGGTAGGCTACAATGGGCAGTTCTTG.

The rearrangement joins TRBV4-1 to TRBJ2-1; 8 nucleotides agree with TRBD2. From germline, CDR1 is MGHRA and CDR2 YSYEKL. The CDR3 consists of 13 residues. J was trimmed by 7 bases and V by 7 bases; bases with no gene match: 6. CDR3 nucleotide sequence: TGCGCCAGCACCAGCGGGAGATCTAATGAGCAGTTCTTC. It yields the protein CASTSGRSNEQFF.

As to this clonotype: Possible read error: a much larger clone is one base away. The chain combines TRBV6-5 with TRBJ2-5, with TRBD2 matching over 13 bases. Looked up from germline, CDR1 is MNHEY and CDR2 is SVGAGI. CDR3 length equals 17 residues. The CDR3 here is CACSYGRLAGGRETQYF. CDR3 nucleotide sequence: TGTGCCTGCAGTTACGGTAGACTAGCGGGAGGAAGGGAGACCCAGTACTTC.

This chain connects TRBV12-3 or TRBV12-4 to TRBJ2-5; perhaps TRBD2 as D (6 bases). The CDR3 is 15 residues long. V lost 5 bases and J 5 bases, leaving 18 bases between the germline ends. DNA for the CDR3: TGTGCCAGCAGTCCAGCGGGCCCTATCCGGGAGACCCAGTACTTC. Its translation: CASSPAGPIRETQYF.

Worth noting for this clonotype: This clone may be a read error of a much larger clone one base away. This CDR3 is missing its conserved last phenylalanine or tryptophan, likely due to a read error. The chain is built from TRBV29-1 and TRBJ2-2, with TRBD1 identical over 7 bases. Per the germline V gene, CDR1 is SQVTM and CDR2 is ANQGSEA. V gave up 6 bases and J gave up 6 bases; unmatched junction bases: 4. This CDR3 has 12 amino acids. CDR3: CSVLGGSGELFL. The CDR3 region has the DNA TGCAGCGTATTAGGGGGCTCCGGGGAGCTGTTTCTT.

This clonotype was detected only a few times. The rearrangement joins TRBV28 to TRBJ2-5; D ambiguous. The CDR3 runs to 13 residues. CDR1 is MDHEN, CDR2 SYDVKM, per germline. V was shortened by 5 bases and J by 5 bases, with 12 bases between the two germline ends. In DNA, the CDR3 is TGTGCCAGCAGTCTATATTATGGGGAGACCCAGTACTTC. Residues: CASSLYYGETQYF.

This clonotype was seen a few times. This CDR3 is CASSLARENEQFF. As DNA, the CDR3 is TGCGCCAGCAGCTTGGCCCGGGAGAATGAGCAGTTCTTC. The chain recombines TRBV5-1 with TRBJ2-1, with D maybe TRBD2 (6 bases). This CDR3 is 13 amino acids long. Per germline, CDR1 SGHRS and CDR2 YFSETQ. V was shortened by 0 bases and J by 7 bases, with 8 bases between the two germline ends.

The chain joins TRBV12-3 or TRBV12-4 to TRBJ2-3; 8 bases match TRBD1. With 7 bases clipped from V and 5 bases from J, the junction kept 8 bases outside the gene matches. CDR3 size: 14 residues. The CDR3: CASTSTGGVDTQYF. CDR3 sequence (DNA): TGTGCCAGCACCTCAACAGGGGGTGTAGATACGCAGTATTTT.

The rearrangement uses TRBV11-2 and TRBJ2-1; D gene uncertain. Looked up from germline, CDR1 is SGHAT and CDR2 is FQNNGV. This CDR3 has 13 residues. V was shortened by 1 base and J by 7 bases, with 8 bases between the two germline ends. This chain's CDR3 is CASSLALWNEQFF. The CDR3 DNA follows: TGTGCCAGCAGCTTAGCCCTGTGGAATGAGCAGTTCTTC.

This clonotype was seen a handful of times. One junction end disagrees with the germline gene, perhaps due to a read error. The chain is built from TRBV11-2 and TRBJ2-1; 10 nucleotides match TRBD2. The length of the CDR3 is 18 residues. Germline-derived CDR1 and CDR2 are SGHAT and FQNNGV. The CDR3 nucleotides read TGTGCCAGCAGCTTTCGAACCCTAGCGGGGGTCTCCTACAATGAGCAGCTCTTC. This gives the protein CASSFRTLAGVSYNEQLF. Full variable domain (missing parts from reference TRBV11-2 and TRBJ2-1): EAGVAQSPRYKIIEKRQSVAFWCNPISGHATLYWYQQILGQGPKLLIQFQNNGVVDDSQLPKDRFSAERLKGVDSTLKIQPAKLEDSAVYLCASSFRTLAGVSYNEQLFGPGTRLTVL.

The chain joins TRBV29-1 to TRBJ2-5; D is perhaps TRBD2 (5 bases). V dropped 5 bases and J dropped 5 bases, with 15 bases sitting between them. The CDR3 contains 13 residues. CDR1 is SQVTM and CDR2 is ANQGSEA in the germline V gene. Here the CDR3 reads CSVYLVGVETQYF. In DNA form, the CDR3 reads TGCAGCGTTTACCTTGTGGGAGTGGAGACCCAGTACTTC.

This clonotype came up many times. The CDR3 here is CASSFKEREETQYF. The CDR3 region has the DNA TGTGCCAGCAGTTTCAAGGAGAGAGAAGAGACCCAGTACTTC. The rearrangement joins TRBV12-3 or TRBV12-4 to TRBJ2-5, with D uncertain. Trimming cost V 3 bases and J 3 bases, with 11 bases left between them. There are 14 residues in the CDR3.

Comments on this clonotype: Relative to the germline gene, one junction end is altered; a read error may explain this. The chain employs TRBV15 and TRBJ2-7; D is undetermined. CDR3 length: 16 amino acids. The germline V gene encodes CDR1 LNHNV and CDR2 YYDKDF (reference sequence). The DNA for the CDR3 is TGTGCCACCAGGAGAGATAGGGTAGGGTTCTCCTACGAGCAGTACTTC. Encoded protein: CATRRDRVGFSYEQYF.

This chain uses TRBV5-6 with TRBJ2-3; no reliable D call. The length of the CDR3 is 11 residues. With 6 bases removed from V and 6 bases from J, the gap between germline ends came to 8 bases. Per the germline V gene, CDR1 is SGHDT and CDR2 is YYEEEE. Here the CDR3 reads CASILLDTQYF. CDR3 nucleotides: TGTGCCAGCATCCTCCTCGATACGCAGTATTTT. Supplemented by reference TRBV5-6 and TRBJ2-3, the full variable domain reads DAGVTQSPTHLIKTRGQQVTLRCSPKSGHDTVSWYQQALGQGPQFIFQYYEEEERQRGNFPDRFSGHQFPNYSSELNVNALLLGDSALYLCASILLDTQYFGPGTRLTVL.

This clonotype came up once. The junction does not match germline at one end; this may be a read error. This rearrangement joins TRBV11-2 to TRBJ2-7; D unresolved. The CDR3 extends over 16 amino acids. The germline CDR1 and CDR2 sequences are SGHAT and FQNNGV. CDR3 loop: CASSLDQGRNSYEKYF. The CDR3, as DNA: TGTGCCAGCAGCTTAGACCAAGGTCGGAACTCCTACGAGAAGTACTTC.

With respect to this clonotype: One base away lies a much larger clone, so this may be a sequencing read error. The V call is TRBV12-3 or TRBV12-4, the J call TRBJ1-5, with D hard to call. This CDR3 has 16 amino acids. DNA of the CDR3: TGTGACAGCAGTATCGACTTGACGGATTTCAATCAGCCCCAGCATTTT. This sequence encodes CDSSIDLTDFNQPQHF.

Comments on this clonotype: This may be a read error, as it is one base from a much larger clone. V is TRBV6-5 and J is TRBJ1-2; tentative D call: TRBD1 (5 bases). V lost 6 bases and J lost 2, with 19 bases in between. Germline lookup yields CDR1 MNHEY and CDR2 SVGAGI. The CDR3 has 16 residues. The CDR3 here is CASSPAGGDGNYGYTF. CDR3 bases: TGTGCCAGCAGCCCCGCGGGGGGGGACGGGAACTATGGCTACACCTTC.

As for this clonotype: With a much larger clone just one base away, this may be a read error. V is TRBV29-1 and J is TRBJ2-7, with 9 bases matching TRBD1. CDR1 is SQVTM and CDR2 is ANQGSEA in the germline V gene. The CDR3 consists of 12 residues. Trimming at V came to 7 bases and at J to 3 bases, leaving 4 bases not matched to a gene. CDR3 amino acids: CSALTGGYEQYF. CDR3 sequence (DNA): TGCAGCGCTTTGACAGGGGGCTACGAGCAGTACTTC.

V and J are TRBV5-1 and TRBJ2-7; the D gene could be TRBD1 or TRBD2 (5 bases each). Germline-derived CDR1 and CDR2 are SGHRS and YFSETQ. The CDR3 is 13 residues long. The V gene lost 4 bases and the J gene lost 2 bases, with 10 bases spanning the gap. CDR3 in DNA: TGCGCCAGCAGCACGGGACGGCCCTACGAGCAGTACTTC. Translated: CASSTGRPYEQYF.

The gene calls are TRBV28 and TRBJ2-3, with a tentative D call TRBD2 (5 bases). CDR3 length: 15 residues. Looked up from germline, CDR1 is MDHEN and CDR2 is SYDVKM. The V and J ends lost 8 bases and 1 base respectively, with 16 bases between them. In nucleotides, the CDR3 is TGTGCCAGCTTTGGGGTGGGGAGAGGCACAGATACGCAGTATTTT. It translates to CASFGVGRGTDTQYF.

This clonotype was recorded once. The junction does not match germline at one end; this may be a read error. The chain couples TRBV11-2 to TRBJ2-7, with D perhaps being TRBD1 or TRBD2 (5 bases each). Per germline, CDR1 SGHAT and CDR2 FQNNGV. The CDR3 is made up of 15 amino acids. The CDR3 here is CASSLDHGATYEQYF. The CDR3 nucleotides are TGTGCTAGCAGCTTAGATCACGGGGCGACCTACGAGCAGTACTTC.

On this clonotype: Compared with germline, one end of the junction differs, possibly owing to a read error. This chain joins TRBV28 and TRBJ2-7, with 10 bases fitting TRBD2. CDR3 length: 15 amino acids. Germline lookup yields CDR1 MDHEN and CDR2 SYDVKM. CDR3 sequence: CASSLSSGGAYEQYF. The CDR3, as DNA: TGTGCCAGCAGTTTGTCTAGCGGGGGAGCCTACGAACAGTACTTC.

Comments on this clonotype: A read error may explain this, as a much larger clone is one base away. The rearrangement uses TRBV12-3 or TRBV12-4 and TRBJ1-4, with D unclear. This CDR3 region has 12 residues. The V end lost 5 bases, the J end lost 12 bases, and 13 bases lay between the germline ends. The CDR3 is CASSRESGQLFF. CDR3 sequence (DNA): TGTGCCAGCAGTCGTGAATCCGGACAACTGTTTTTT.

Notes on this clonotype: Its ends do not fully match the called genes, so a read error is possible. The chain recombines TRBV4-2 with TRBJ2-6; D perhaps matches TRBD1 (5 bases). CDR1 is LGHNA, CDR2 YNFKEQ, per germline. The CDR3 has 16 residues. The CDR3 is CASSQDRIAGANILTF. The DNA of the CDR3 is TGCGCCAGCAGCCAAGATAGAATCGCTGGGGCCAACATCCTGACTTTC.

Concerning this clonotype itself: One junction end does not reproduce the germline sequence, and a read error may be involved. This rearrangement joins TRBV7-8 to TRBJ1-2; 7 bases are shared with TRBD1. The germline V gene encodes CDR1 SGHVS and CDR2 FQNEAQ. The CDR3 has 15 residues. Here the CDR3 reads CASSSQGKGGYGCTF. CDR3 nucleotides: TGTGCCAGCAGCTCACAGGGTAAAGGGGGCTATGGCTGCACCTTC.